The clone carrying this T cell receptor (beta chain) was seen more than once but under ten times. The antigen remains unidentified. The V end was cut by 3 bases, the J end by 0 bases, with 8 bases between. CDR1 is LNHNV and CDR2 is YYDKDF in the germline V gene (reference sequence). This CDR3 region has 14 residues. The data derive from a study of identical twins. General observations from the study: Fewer insertions were carried by abundant cord blood beta clonotypes, but none was seen in memory repertoires. Invariant cells of the MAIT and iNKT types might have partly distorted the zero-insertion analyses.

MiXCR, applied by TCRdb to the 5' RACE reads, yields one record per CDR3 protein. The sample includes 430,000 or so distinct CDR3 sequences, 24% of them seen just once. This sample was shared with a second study, whose subject was T cells expressing NK-cell markers.

This receptor was obtained from a woman aged 18-35 years in good health. The chain carries TRBV15 and TRBJ2-5; TRBD1 is a possible D gene (5 bases). The sequencing sample was made of CD4+ T cells sorted from blood. The CDR3 DNA follows: TGTGCCACCAGCAGGAAGACAGACCAAGAGACCCAGTACTTC. Translation gives CATSRKTDQETQYF.